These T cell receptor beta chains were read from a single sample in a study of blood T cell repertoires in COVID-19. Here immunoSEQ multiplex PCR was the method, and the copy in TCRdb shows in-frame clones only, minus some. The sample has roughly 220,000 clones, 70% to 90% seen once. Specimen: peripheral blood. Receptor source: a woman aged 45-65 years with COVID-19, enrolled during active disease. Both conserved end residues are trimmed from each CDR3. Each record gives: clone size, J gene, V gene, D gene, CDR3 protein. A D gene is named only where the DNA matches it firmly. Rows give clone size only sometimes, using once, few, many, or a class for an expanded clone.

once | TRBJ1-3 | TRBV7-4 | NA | ASSPAGRNSGNTIY
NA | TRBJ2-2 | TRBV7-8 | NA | ASSFTLVRGLF
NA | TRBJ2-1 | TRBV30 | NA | AWSSITGRSYNEQF
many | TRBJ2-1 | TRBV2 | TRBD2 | ASSRSGGEQF
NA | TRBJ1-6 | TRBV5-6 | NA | ASSWQDYSPLH
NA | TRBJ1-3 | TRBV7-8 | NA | ASSLGLLGNTIY
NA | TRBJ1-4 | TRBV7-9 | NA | ASGEDEKLF
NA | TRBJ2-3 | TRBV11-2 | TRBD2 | ASSLRSSGGAFDTQY
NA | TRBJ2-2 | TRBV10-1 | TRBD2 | ASRGLAGTGELF
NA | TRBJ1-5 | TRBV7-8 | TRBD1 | ASSSRTGLGVNQPQH
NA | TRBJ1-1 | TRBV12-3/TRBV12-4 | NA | ASSLAGDTEAF
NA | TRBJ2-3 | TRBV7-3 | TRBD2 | ASSTGLRLAGSTDTQY
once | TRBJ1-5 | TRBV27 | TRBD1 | ASSWTGGSQPQH
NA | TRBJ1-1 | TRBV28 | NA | ASNSGLFNTEAF
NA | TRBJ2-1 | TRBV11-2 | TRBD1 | ASSFSQGDYNEQF
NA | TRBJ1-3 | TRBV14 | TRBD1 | ASSQNATGNSGNTIY
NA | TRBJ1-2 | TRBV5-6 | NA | ASSRDIKNYGYT
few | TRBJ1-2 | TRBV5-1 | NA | ASSSTGTPNYGYT
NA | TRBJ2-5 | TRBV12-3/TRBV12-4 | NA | ASSGGYQETQY
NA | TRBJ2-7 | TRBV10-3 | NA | AIGGSGAYEQY
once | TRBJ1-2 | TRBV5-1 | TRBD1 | ASSLTGGSYGYT
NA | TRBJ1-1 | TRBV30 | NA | ASGHTEAF
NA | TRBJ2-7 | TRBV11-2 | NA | ASSLAKGRASYEQY
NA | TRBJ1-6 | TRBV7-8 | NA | ASSAGLGLH
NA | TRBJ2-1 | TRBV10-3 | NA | AISDLLAIGEQF
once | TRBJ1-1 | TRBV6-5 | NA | ASAPGGTEAF
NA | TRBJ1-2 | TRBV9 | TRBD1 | ASSVDRGGYT
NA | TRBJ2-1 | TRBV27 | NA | ASSLQGSYNEQF
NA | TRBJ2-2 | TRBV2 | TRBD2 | ASSDPGLGTGELF
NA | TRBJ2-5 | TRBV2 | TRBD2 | ARRLDPGLGLSETQY
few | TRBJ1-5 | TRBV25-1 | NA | ASSARGQPQH
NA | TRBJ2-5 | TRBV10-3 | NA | AISGLGGLQETQY
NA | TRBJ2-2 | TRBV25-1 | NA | ASSESRPRATGELF
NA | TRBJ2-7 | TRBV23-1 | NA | ASSPGSYEQY
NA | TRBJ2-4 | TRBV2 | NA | ASSDRNIQY
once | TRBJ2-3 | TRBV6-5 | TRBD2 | ASTFGGGPTDTQY
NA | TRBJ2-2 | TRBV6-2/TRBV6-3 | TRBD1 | ASSRPGQGMSGELF
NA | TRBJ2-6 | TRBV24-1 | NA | ATSDIQGGANVLT
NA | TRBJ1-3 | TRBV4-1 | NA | ASSQPHSGNTIY
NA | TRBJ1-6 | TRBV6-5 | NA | ASSSGLERNSPLH
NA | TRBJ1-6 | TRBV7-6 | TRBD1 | ASSLARQGTVNSPLH
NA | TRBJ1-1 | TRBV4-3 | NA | ASSLEENTEAF
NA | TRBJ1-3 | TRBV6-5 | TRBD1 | ASSPGTENTIY
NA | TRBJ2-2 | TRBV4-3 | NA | ASQGGSGELF
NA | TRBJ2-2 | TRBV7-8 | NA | ASTPGRLTGELF
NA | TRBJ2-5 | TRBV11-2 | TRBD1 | ASSLGQGLRETQY
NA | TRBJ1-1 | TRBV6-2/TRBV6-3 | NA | ASSRHSQGEAF
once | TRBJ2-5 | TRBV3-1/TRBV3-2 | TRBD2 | ASSQGRLAGAQETQY
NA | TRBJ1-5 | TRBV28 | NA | ASRRSGLKGRYPQH
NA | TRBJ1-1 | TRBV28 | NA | ASSLQFPGRTEAF
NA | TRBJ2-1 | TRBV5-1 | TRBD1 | ASRGTASYNEQF